The 4 T cell receptor beta chains given below trace back to one sample, sequenced in a study of human T cells and chemical hapten exposure. The time point is: patch test 1, 2 weeks after DPC sensitization. Treatment specified: therapeutic diphenylcyclopropenone sensitization with weekly scalp DPC. TCRdb ran MiXCR on the RACE reads and lists one entry per CDR3 protein. The data hold some 70,000 distinct CDR3 sequences, with approximately 35% observed a single time. Material: whole blood, obtained in connection with sensitization to the hapten diphenylcyclopropenone (DPC). All receptors come from a middle-aged man with alopecia areata. Some clones in this sample may be carry-over from other donors' samples.

V gene TRBV11-2 combines with J gene TRBJ2-2; D unresolved. The length of the CDR3 is 15 residues. With 0 bases removed from V and 1 base from J, the gap between germline ends came to 6 bases. Germline loops: CDR1 SGHAT, CDR2 FQNNGV. The CDR3 DNA follows: TGTGCCAGCAGCTTAGATGTGAAGAACACCGGGGAGCTGTTTTTT. Amino acids: CASSLDVKNTGELFF.

The gene calls are TRBV19 and TRBJ2-7; weak D call: TRBD2 (6 bases). This CDR3 contains 13 residues. Trimming stripped 3 bases from V and 5 bases from J, with 11 bases between. From germline, CDR1 is LNHDA and CDR2 SQIVND (reference sequence). Here the CDR3 reads CASSILASNEQYF. The CDR3 DNA is TGTGCCAGTAGTATCCTAGCGAGTAACGAGCAGTACTTC. The full variable domain, with the rest looked up from reference TRBV19 and TRBJ2-7, is DGGITQSPKYLFRKEGQNVTLSCEQNLNHDAMYWYRQDPGQGLRLIYYSQIVNDFQKGDIAEGYSVSREKKESFPLTVTSAQKNPTAFYLCASSILASNEQYFGPGTRLTVT.

This clonotype was counted a few times. The chain carries TRBV12-3 or TRBV12-4 and TRBJ2-2; the D gene is possibly TRBD1 (6 bases). CDR3 size: 16 residues. V was trimmed by 6 bases and J by 6 bases, leaving 20 bases between them. CDR3 protein: CASRPQGQGESGELFF. The CDR3, as DNA: TGTGCCAGCAGACCACAGGGTCAAGGGGAATCCGGGGAGCTGTTTTTT.

This clonotype was found once. The chain recombines TRBV20-1 with TRBJ1-1, with D perhaps matching TRBD1 (5 bases). The CDR3 spans 15 residues. V dropped 0 bases and J dropped 1 base, with 12 bases sitting between them. Germline lookup yields CDR1 DFQATT and CDR2 SNEGSKA (reference sequence). CDR3: CSARDGGGSNTEAFF. The CDR3 bases are TGCAGTGCTAGAGATGGGGGGGGATCGAACACTGAAGCTTTCTTT.